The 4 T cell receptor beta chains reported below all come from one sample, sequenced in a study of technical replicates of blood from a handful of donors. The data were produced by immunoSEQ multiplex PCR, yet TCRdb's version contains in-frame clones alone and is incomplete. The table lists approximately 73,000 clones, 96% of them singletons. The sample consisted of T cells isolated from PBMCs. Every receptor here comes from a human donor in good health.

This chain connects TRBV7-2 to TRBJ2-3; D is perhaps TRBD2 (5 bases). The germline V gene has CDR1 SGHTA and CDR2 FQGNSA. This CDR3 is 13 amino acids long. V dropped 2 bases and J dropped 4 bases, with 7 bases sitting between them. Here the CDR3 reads CASSLTAADTQYF. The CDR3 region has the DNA TGTGCCAGCAGCTTAACAGCGGCAGATACGCAGTATTTT.

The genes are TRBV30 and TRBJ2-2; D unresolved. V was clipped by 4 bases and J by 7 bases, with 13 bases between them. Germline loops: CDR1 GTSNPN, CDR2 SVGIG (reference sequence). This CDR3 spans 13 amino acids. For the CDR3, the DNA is TGTGCCTGGAAGGCGGTTAGGAGCGGGGAGCTGTTTTTT. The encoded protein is CAWKAVRSGELFF.

CDR3 residues: CASSEFNYEQYF. The CDR3 nucleotides are TGTGCCAGCAGTGAATTTAACTACGAGCAGTACTTC. This chain connects TRBV2 to TRBJ2-7; D is unresolved. The germline CDR1 and CDR2 sequences are SNHLY and FYNNEI. The V end lost 2 bases, the J end lost 3 bases, and 5 bases lay between the germline ends. The CDR3 runs 12 residues.

CDR3 bases: TGTGCCAGCAGTGGACAGGGGATTTCCTACGAGCAGTACTTC. The encoded protein is CASSGQGISYEQYF. The V gene is TRBV2, the J gene TRBJ2-7, with 8 bases aligning to TRBD1. The CDR3 is made up of 14 amino acids. V lost 4 bases, J lost 1 base, and 3 bases stayed unmatched. Germline CDR1 is SNHLY and CDR2 is FYNNEI. Looking up the rest from reference TRBV2 and TRBJ2-7 gives the full variable domain: EPEVTQTPSHQVTQMGQEVILRCVPISNHLYFYWYRQILGQKVEFLVSFYNNEISEKSEIFDDQFSVERPDGSNFTLKIRSTKLEDSAMYFCASSGQGISYEQYFGPGTRLTVT.